This entry describes one T cell receptor beta chain. The antigen remains undetermined. This sample was included in a study of siplizumab effects on memory and regulatory T cells. Study results and caveats: Roughly 75-97% of proliferating clones (CD4+ or CD8+) could not be assigned a naive or memory phenotype.

J gave up 6 bases and V 4 bases, and 13 bases lay outside the gene matches. The CDR3 sequence is 16 residues long. Per germline, CDR1 SEHNR and CDR2 FQNEAQ (reference sequence). The table came from immunoSEQ multiplex PCR; TCRdb's copy has only in-frame clones and leaves some out. The table has about 72,000 clones, more than 80% seen once. This sequence joins TRBV7-9 and TRBJ1-2; 8 bases align to TRBD1. The receptor comes from a human donor in good health. The sequenced sample was CD8+ T cells sorted from blood. CDR3 nucleotides: TGTGCCAGCAGCTCCCAACAGATAGGACAGGGACATGGCTACACCTTC. Its protein is CASSSQQIGQGHGYTF.